One sample yielded the 6 T cell receptor beta chains listed below, sequenced in a study of blood T cell repertoires in COVID-19. The data were produced by immunoSEQ multiplex PCR, yet TCRdb's version contains in-frame clones alone and is incomplete. The sample carries 70,000 to 95,000 clones, around 89% recorded once. Sequencing used peripheral blood. The source of these receptors is a man in his sixties or seventies with active or convalescent COVID-19.

The chain joins TRBV6-5 to TRBJ1-2; D unresolved. Germline V lookup: CDR1 MNHEY, CDR2 SVGAGI. The CDR3 length is 13 residues. V was shortened by 6 bases and J by 6 bases, with 14 bases between the two germline ends. In DNA form, the CDR3 reads TGTGCCAGCAGACGGACTATTCCTGATGGCTACACCTTC. Amino acids: CASRRTIPDGYTF.

The chain employs TRBV30 and TRBJ1-3; D is ambiguous. The CDR3 totals 13 residues. V was cut by 2 bases and J by 0 bases, with 5 bases left in between. Germline V gives CDR1 GTSNPN, CDR2 SVGIG (reference sequence). The CDR3, as DNA: TGTGCCTGGAGTCGGTCCTCTGGAAACACCATATATTTT. This sequence encodes CAWSRSSGNTIYF.

The rearrangement joins TRBV28 to TRBJ2-5, with TRBD2 matching over 7 bases. Trimming at V came to 6 bases and at J to 2 bases, leaving 15 bases not matched to a gene. The CDR3 contains 17 residues. CDR1 is MDHEN, CDR2 SYDVKM, per germline. This CDR3 reads CASRGLMVAGLQETQYF. CDR3 DNA sequence: TGTGCCAGCAGGGGGTTGATGGTAGCGGGTCTACAAGAGACCCAGTACTTC.

This chain joins TRBV7-9 and TRBJ2-6; 15 nucleotides align to TRBD2. Germline V gives CDR1 SEHNR, CDR2 FQNEAQ (reference sequence). Germline trimming cut 4 bases from V and 0 bases from J; bases unmatched to any gene: 4. This CDR3 region has 19 residues. The CDR3 nucleotides are TGTGCCAGCAGCTCCGGACTAGCGGGAGGGTCCTCTGGGGCCAACGTCCTGACTTTC. Translating it yields CASSSGLAGGSSGANVLTF.

This chain links TRBV3-1 (or the pseudogene TRBV3-2) with TRBJ1-2; tentatively, D is TRBD1 (6 bases). CDR3 length: 15 amino acids. Trimming took off 1 base at V and 7 bases at J, with 16 bases between the two ends. CDR1 LGHDT and CDR2 YNNKEL come from the germline V gene (reference sequence). The CDR3 sequence: CASSQVSGAGGGYTF. The CDR3 nucleotides read TGTGCCAGCAGCCAAGTTTCAGGGGCGGGGGGTGGCTACACCTTC.

V gene TRBV28 combines with J gene TRBJ1-4; 7 nucleotides agree with TRBD1. CDR1 is MDHEN and CDR2 is SYDVKM in the germline V gene. The CDR3 runs to 13 residues. Trimming removed 10 bases from V and 7 bases from J; junction bases left unmatched: 9. CDR3 in DNA: TGTGCCACCAACAGGGGAGCGGTTGAAAAACTGTTTTTT. As protein: CATNRGAVEKLFF.